This TCR beta chain was profiled in a study of blood T cell repertoires in COVID-19. Looking at the study overall: Both acute and convalescent COVID-19 samples were obtained from the United States, Italy and Spain.

The repertoire was sequenced with immunoSEQ multiplex PCR; TCRdb's copy has only in-frame clones and lacks some. The repertoire holds around 260,000 clones, with approximately 89% as singletons. Germline loops: CDR1 SGHAT, CDR2 FQNNGV. The V segment lost 4 bases and the J segment 4 bases; nucleotides outside the gene matches: 15. There are 17 residues in the CDR3. The chain links TRBV11-2 to TRBJ2-7; TRBD2 agrees at 8 bases. The origin of this receptor is a man in his forties who had recovered from COVID-19. Sequencing was performed on peripheral blood. For the CDR3, the DNA is TGTGCCAGCAGCTCCCGGGGACGGAGCGGGAGTAAATACGAGCAGTACTTC. Protein sequence: CASSSRGRSGSKYEQYF.